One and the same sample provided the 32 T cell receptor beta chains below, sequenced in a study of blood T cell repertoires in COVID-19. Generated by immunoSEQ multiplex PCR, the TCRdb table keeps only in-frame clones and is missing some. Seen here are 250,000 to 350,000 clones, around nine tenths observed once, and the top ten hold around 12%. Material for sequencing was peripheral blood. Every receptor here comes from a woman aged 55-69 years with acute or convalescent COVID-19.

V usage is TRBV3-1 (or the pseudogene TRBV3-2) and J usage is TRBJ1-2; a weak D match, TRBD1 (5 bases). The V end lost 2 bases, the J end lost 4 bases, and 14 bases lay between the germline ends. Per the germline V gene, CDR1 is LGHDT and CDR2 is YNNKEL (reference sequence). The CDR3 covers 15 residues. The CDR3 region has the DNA TGTGCCAGCAGCCAAAACCCCGGGGGGACCTATGGCTACACCTTC. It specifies CASSQNPGGTYGYTF.

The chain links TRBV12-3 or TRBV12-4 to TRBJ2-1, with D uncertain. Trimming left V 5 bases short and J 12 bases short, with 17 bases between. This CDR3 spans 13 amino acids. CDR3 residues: CASSPAESGLQFF. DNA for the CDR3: TGTGCCAGCAGTCCCGCCGAATCAGGCTTGCAGTTCTTC.

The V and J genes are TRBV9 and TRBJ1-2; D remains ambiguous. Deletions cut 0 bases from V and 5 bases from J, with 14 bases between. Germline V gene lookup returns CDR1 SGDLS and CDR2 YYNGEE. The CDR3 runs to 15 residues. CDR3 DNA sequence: TGTGCCAGCAGCGTAGGGGCTCTGGGTACTTATGGCTACACCTTC. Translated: CASSVGALGTYGYTF.

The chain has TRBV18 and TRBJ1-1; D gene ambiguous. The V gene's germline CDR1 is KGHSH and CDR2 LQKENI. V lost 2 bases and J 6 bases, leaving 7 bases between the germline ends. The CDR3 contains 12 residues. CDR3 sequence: CASSPGVSEAFF. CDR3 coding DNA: TGTGCCAGCTCACCAGGAGTTTCTGAAGCTTTCTTT.

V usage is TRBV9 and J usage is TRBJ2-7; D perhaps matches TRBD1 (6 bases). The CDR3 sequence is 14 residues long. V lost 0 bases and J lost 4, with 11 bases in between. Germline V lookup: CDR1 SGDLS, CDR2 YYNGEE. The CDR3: CASSVEQGAYEQYF. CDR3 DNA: TGTGCCAGCAGCGTAGAACAGGGCGCGTACGAGCAGTACTTC. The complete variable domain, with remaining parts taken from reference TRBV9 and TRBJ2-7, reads DSGVTQTPKHLITATGQRVTLRCSPRSGDLSVYWYQQSLDQGLQFLIQYYNGEERAKGNILERFSAQQFPDLHSELNLSSLELGDSALYFCASSVEQGAYEQYFGPGTRLTVT.

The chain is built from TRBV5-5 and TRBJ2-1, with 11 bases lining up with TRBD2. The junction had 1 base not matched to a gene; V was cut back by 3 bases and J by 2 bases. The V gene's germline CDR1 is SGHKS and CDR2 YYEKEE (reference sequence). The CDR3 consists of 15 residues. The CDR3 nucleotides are TGTGCCAGCAGCTCACTAGCGGGGGCCTACAATGAGCAGTTCTTC. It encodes CASSSLAGAYNEQFF.

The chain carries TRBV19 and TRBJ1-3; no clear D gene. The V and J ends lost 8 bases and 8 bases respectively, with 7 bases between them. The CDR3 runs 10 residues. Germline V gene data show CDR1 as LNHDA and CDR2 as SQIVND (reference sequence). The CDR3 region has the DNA TGTGCCAGTCTCTCCGACACCATATATTTT. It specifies CASLSDTIYF.

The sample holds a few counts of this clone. The CDR3 reads CASSLEGQGGCTF. The CDR3 DNA reads TGTGCCAGCAGTTTGGAGGGACAGGGAGGATGCACCTTC. The chain employs TRBV12-3 or TRBV12-4 and TRBJ1-2, with 9 bases lining up with TRBD1. V dropped 3 bases and J dropped 13; count of bases not matched to a gene: 9. CDR3 length: 13 residues.

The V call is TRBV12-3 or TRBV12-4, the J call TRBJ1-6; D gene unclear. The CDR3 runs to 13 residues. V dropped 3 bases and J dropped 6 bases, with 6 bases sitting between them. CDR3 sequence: CASSLRVNSPLHF. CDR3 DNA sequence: TGTGCCAGCAGTTTGAGGGTTAATTCACCCCTCCACTTT.

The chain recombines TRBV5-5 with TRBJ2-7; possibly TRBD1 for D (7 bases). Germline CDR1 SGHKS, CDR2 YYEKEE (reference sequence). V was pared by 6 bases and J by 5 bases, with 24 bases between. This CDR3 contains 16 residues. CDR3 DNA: TGTGCCAGCATCACCGGGGGACCGGACAGGCTGAACGAGCAGTACTTC. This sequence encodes CASITGGPDRLNEQYF.

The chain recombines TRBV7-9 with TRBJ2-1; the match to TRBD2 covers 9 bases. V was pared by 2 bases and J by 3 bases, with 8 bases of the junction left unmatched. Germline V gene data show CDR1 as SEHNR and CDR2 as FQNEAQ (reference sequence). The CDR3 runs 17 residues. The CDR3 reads CASSLLGLAGIYNEQFF. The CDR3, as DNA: TGTGCCAGCAGCTTATTGGGGCTAGCGGGGATCTACAATGAGCAGTTCTTC. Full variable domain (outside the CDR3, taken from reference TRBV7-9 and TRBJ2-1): DTGVSQNPRHKITKRGQNVTFRCDPISEHNRLYWYRQTLGQGPEFLTYFQNEAQLEKSRLLSDRFSAERPKGSFSTLEIQRTEQGDSAMYLCASSLLGLAGIYNEQFFGPGTRLTVL.

The CDR3 sequence: CASSPSGTSGRLNEQFF. The CDR3 coding sequence is TGTGCCAGCAGTCCGTCCGGGACTAGCGGGAGACTCAATGAGCAGTTCTTC. The V call is TRBV6-2 or TRBV6-3, the J call TRBJ2-1; 14 bases line up with TRBD2. Germline lookup yields CDR1 MNHEY and CDR2 SVGEGT. The CDR3 runs 17 residues. V shed 5 bases and J 6 bases; nucleotides not matched to a gene: 9.

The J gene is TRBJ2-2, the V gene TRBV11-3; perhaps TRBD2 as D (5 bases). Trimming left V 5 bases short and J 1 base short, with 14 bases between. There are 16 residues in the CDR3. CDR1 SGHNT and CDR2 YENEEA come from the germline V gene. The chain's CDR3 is CASSMWAGGNTGELFF. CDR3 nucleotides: TGTGCCAGCAGCATGTGGGCAGGAGGGAACACCGGGGAGCTGTTTTTT.

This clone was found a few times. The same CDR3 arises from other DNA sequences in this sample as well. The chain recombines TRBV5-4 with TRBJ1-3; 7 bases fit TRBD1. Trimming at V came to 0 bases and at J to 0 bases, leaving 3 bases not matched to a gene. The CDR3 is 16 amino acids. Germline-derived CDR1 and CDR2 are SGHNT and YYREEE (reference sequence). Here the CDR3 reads CASSLGGQSSGNTIYF. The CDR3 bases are TGTGCCAGCAGCTTGGGGGGACAGAGCTCTGGAAACACCATATATTTT.

The DNA of the CDR3 is TGTGCCAGCAGCACCGGGACTAGCGGGAGTCGGCAGTTCTTC. The encoded protein is CASSTGTSGSRQFF. The V call is TRBV11-3, the J call TRBJ2-1; TRBD2 matches 14 bases. Germline CDR1 is SGHNT and CDR2 is YENEEA. This CDR3 has 14 amino acids. Trimming removed 5 bases from V and 12 bases from J; junction bases left unmatched: 6.

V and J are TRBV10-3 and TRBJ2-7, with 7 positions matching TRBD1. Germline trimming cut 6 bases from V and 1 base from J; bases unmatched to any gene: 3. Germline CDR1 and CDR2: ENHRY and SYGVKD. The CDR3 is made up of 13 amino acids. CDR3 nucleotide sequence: TGTGCCATCAGACCGGGACAGTCCTACGAGCAGTACTTC. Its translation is CAIRPGQSYEQYF.

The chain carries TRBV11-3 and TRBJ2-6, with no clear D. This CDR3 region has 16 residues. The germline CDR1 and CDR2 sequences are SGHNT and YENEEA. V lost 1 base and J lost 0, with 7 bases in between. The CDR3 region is CASSLVSGSGANVLTF. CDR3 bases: TGTGCCAGCAGCTTAGTATCCGGCTCTGGGGCCAACGTCCTGACTTTC.

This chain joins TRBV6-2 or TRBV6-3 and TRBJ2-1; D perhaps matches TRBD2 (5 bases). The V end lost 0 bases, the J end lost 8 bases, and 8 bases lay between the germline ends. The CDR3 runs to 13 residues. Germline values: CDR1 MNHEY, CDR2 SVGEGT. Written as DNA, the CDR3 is TGTGCCAGCAGTTACTCCGGACTCTATGAGCAGTTCTTC. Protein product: CASSYSGLYEQFF.

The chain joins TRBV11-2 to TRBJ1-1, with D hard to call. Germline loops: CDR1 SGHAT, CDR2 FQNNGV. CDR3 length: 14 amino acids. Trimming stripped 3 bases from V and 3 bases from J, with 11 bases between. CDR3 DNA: TGTGCCAGCAGCTTCCGTATTCGGGACACTGAAGCTTTCTTT. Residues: CASSFRIRDTEAFF.

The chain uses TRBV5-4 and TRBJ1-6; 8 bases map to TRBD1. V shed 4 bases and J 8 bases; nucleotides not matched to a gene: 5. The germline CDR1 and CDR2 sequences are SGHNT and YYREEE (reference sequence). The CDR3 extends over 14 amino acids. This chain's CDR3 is CASSATGVDSPLHF. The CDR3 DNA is TGTGCCAGCAGCGCGACAGGGGTGGATTCACCCCTCCACTTT. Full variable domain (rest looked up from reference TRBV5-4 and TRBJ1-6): ETGVTQSPTHLIKTRGQQVTLRCSSQSGHNTVSWYQQALGQGPQFIFQYYREEENGRGNFPPRFSGLQFPNYSSELNVNALELDDSALYLCASSATGVDSPLHFGNGTRLTVT.

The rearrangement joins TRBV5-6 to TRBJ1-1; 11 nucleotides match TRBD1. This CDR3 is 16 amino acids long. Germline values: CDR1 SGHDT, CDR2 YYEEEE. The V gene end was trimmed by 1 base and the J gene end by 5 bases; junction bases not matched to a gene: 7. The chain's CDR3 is CASSLSDRGRWTEAFF. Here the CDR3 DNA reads TGTGCCAGCAGCTTGTCGGACAGGGGGCGATGGACTGAAGCTTTCTTT.

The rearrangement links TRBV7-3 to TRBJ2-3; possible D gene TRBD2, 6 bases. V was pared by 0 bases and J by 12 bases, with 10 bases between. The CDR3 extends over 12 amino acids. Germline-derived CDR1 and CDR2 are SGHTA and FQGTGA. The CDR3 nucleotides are TGTGCCAGCAGCTTAACTAGCGGACCTCAGTATTTT. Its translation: CASSLTSGPQYF.

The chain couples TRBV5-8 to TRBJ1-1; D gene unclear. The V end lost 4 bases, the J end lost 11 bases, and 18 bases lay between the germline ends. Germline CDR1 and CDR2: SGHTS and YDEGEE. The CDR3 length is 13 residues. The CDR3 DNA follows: TGTGCCAGCAGCGAGAGGATCCCTCGCGAGGCTTTCTTT. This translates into CASSERIPREAFF.

CDR3 DNA: TGTGCCAGCAGCTTAGCGCTAGGACAGGGGGCGAGTCAGCCCCAGCATTTT. It encodes CASSLALGQGASQPQHF. The rearrangement links TRBV7-6 to TRBJ1-5, with TRBD1 matching over 11 bases. With 0 bases clipped from V and 6 bases from J, the junction kept 7 bases outside the gene matches. The CDR3 covers 17 residues. Germline loops: CDR1 SGHVS, CDR2 FNYEAQ. The variable domain in full, with the rest retrieved from reference TRBV7-6 and TRBJ1-5, is GAGVSQSPRYKVTKRGQDVALRCDPISGHVSLYWYRQALGQGPEFLTYFNYEAQQDKSGLPNDRFSAERPEGSISTLTIQRTEQRDSAMYRCASSLALGQGASQPQHFGDGTRLSIL.

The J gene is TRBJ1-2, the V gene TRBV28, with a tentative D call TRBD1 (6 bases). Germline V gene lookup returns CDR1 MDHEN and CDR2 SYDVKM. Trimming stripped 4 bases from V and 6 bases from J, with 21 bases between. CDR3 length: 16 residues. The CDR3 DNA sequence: TGTGCCAGCAGTTACACCCCCACAGGCAGGGGTAATGGCTACACCTTC. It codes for CASSYTPTGRGNGYTF.

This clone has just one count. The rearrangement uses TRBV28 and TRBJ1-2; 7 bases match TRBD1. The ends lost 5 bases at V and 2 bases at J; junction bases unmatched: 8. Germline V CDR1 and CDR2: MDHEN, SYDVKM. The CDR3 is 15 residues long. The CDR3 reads CASSGTGTANYGYTF. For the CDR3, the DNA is TGTGCCAGCAGTGGTACCGGGACAGCGAACTATGGCTACACCTTC.

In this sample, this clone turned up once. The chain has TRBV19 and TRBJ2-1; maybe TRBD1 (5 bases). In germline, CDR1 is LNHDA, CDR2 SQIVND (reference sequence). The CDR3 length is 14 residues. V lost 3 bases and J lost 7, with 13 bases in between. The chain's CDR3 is CASSISQAANEQFF. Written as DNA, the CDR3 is TGTGCCAGTAGTATCTCACAGGCCGCGAATGAGCAGTTCTTC.

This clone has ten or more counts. This CDR3 reads CASSPSGGLSETQYF. CDR3 DNA sequence: TGTGCCAGCAGCCCTAGCGGGGGGTTGTCGGAGACCCAGTACTTC. V is TRBV4-2 and J is TRBJ2-5; 11 bases align to TRBD2. Germline assignment: CDR1 LGHNA and CDR2 YNFKEQ. The ends lost 4 bases at V and 5 bases at J; junction bases unmatched: 6. The CDR3 loop spans 15 amino acids.

DNA for the CDR3: TGTGCCAGCAGCGCGATGACAGGGGGGCACTATGGCTACACCTTC. Encoded protein: CASSAMTGGHYGYTF. This rearrangement joins TRBV7-2 to TRBJ1-2; 9 bases match TRBD1. CDR1 is SGHTA, CDR2 FQGNSA, per germline. This CDR3 contains 15 residues. V was clipped by 5 bases and J by 3 bases; unmatched bases: 7. Together with reference TRBV7-2 and TRBJ1-2, the CDR3 gives the full variable domain: GAGVSQSPSNKVTEKGKDVELRCDPISGHTALYWYRQSLGQGLEFLIYFQGNSAPDKSGLPSDRFSAERTGGSVSTLTIQRTQQEDSAVYLCASSAMTGGHYGYTFGSGTRLTVV.

The CDR3 loop is CASRQGTVPTEAFF. DNA for the CDR3: TGTGCCAGTAGACAGGGGACGGTCCCCACTGAAGCTTTCTTT. The chain couples TRBV19 to TRBJ1-1, with TRBD1 matching over 7 bases. Unmatched junction bases numbered 8, after V lost 6 bases and J lost 4 bases. This CDR3 contains 14 residues. Germline V gives CDR1 LNHDA, CDR2 SQIVND (reference sequence).

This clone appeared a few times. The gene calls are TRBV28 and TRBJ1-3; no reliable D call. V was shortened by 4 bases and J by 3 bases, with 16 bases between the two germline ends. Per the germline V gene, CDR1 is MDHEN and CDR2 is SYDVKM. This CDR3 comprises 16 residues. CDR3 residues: CASSSLPAVSGNTIYF. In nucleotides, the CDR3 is TGTGCCAGCAGTTCCCTCCCCGCGGTGAGTGGAAACACCATATATTTT.

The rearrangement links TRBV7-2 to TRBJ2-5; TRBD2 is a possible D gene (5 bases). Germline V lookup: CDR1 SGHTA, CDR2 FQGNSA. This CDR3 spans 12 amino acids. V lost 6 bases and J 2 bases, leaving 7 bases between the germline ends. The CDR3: CASRDLQETQYF. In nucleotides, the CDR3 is TGTGCCAGCAGGGACTTACAAGAGACCCAGTACTTC.